Here is one T cell receptor (beta chain) with its context. These data originate in a study of cytomegalovirus exposure and HLA in healthy donors. The V gene's germline CDR1 is KGHSH and CDR2 LQKENI. The ends lost 3 bases at V and 4 bases at J; junction bases unmatched: 7. The CDR3 runs to 15 residues. Both 60 Vbeta primers and 13 Jbeta primers went into the PCR. Profiled with immunoSEQ multiplex PCR; TCRdb holds only in-frame clones, not every one. The sample yields roughly 120,000 clones, around four fifths seen once. Sequencing was carried out using PBMCs. V is TRBV18 and J is TRBJ2-7; 9 bases map to TRBD2. This sequence originates from a woman aged 50 to 60 in good health and CMV-seropositive. CDR3 protein: CASSPLAGSKYEQYF. CDR3 DNA: TGTGCCAGCTCACCCCTAGCGGGGTCGAAGTACGAGCAGTACTTC.